This T cell receptor beta chain derives from a study of cytotoxic CD8 clonotypes in ibrutinib-treated CLL. Assay: immunoSEQ multiplex PCR; the TCRdb copy retains only in-frame clones and omits some. The table shows just over 35,000 clones, with 71% occurring only once. In its sample, this clone was seen a few times. What it recognizes is unknown. Germline assignment: CDR1 MNHEY and CDR2 SMNVEV (reference sequence). This CDR3 contains 19 residues. V shed 5 bases and J 3 bases; nucleotides not matched to a gene: 19. Study findings and constraints: Progressing and sustained-remission patients had different sampling times.

The clonotype originates from a human donor with chronic lymphocytic leukemia. This material consisted of PBMCs, taken at disease progression, from a patient treated with ibrutinib. The chain couples TRBV27 to TRBJ1-5; 7 nucleotides align to TRBD1. Here the CDR3 DNA reads TGTGCCAGCAGTGACATATCCTCCGGCGGGACAGTGAACAATCAGCCCCAGCATTTT. Amino acids: CASSDISSGGTVNNQPQHF.